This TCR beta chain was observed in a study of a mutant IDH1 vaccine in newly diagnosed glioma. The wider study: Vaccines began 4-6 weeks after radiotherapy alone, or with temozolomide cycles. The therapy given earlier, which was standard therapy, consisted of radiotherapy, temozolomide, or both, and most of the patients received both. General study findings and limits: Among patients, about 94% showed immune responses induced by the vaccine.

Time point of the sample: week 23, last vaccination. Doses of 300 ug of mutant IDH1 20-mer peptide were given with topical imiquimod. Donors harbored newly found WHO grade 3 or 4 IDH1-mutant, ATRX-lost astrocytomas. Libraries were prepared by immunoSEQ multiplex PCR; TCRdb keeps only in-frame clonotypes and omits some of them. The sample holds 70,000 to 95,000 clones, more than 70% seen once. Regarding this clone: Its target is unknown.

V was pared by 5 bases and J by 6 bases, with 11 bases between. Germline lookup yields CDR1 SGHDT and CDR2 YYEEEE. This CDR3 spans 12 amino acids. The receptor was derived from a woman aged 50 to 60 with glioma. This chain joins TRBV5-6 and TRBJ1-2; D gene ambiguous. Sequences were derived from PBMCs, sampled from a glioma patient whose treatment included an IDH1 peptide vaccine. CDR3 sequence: CASSIRRDGYTF. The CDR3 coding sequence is TGTGCCAGCAGTATACGGAGGGATGGCTACACCTTC.